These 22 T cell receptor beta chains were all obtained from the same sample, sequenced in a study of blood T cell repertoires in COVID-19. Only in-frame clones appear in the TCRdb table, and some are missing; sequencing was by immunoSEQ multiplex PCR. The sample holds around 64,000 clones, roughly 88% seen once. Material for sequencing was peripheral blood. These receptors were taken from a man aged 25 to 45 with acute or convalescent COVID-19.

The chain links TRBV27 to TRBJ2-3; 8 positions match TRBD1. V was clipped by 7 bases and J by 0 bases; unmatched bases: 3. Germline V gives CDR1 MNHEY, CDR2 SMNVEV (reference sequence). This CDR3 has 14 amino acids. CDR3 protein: CASKRTGSTDTQYF. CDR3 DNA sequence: TGTGCCAGCAAACGGACAGGGAGCACAGATACGCAGTATTTT.

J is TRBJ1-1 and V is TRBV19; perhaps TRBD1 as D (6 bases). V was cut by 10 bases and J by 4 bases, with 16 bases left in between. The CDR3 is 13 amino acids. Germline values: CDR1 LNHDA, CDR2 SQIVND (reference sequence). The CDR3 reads CATRDTRGTEAFF. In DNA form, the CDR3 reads TGTGCCACCCGGGACACTCGGGGCACTGAAGCTTTCTTT.

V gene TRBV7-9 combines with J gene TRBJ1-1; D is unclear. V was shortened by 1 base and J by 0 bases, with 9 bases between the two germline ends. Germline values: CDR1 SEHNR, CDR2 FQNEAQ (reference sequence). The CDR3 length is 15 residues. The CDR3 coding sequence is TGTGCCAGCAGCTTAGGTAGCGTAATGAACACTGAAGCTTTCTTT. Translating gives CASSLGSVMNTEAFF.

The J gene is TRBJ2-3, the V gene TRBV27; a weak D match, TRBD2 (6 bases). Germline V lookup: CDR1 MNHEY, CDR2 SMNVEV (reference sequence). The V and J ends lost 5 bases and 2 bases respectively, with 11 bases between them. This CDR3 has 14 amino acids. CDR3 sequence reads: CASSPRDFTDTQYF. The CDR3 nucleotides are TGTGCCAGCAGTCCGAGGGACTTCACAGATACGCAGTATTTT.

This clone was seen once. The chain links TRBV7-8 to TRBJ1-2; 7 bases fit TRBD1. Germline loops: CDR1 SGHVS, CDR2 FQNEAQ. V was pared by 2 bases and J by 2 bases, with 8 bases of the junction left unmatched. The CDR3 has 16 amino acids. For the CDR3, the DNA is TGTGCCAGCAGCTTATCCCGGGACAGATCAAACTATGGCTACACCTTC. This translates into CASSLSRDRSNYGYTF.

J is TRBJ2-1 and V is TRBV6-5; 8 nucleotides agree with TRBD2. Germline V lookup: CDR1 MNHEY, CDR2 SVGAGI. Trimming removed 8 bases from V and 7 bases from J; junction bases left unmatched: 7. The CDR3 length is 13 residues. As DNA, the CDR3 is TGTGCCAGCGGTCTAGCGGGTTGGAATGAGCAGTTCTTC. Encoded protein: CASGLAGWNEQFF.

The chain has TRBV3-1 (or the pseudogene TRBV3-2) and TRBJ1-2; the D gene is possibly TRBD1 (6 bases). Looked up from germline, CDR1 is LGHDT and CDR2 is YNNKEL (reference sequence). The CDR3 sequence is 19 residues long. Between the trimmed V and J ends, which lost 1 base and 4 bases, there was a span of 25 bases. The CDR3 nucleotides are TGTGCCAGCAGCCAAGGCCCAACGGGGGGGCGAAGTCATGTCTATGGCTACACCTTC. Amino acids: CASSQGPTGGRSHVYGYTF.

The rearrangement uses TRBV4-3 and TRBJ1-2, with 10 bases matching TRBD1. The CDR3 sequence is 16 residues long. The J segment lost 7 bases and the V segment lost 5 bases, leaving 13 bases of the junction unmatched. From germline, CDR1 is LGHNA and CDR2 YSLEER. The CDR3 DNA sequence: TGCGCCAGCAGCTTGGGGACAGGGGTTATAAAAGTTGGCTACACCTTC. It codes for CASSLGTGVIKVGYTF.

DNA for the CDR3: TGTGCCAGCAGCGATCCGGGTTCCAAAAACATTCAGTACTTC. It translates to CASSDPGSKNIQYF. This chain uses TRBV5-4 with TRBJ2-4, with D uncertain. CDR3 size: 14 residues. The germline V gene has CDR1 SGHNT and CDR2 YYREEE (reference sequence). The V and J ends lost 4 bases and 2 bases respectively, with 10 bases between them. The full variable domain, rest sourced from reference TRBV5-4 and TRBJ2-4, is ETGVTQSPTHLIKTRGQQVTLRCSSQSGHNTVSWYQQALGQGPQFIFQYYREEENGRGNFPPRFSGLQFPNYSSELNVNALELDDSALYLCASSDPGSKNIQYFGAGTRLSVL.

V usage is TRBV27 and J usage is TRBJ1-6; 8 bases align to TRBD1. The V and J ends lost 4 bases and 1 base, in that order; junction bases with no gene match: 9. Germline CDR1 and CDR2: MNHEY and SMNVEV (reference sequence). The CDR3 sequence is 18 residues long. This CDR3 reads CASSWGQGASSYNSPLHF. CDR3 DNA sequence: TGTGCCAGCAGTTGGGGGCAGGGGGCGAGTTCCTATAATTCACCCCTCCACTTT.

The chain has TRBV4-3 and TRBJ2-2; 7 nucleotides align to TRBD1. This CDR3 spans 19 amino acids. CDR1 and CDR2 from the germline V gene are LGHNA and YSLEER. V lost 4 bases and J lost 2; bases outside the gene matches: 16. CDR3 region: CASSRSPPGTGENTGELFF. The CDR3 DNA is TGCGCCAGCAGCCGATCGCCCCCGGGAACAGGGGAAAACACCGGGGAGCTGTTTTTT.

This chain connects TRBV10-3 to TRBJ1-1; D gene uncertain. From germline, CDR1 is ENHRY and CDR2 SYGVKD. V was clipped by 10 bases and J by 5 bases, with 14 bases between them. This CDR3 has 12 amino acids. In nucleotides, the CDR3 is TGTGCCACCGGACGAGGGCTTACTGAAGCTTTCTTT. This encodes CATGRGLTEAFF.

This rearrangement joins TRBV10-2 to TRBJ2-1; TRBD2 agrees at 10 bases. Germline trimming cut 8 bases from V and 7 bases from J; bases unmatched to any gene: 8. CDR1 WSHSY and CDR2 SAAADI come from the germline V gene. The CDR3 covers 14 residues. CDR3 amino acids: CASLSGRARNEQFF. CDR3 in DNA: TGCGCCAGCCTCAGCGGGAGGGCCCGTAATGAGCAGTTCTTC.

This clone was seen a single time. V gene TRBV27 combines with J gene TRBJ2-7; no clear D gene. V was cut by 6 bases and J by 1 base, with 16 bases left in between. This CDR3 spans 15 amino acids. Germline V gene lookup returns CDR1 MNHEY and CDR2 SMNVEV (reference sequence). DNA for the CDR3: TGTGCCAGCAGAAACCATGCGGCATATTCCTACGAGCAGTACGTC. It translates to CASRNHAAYSYEQYV.

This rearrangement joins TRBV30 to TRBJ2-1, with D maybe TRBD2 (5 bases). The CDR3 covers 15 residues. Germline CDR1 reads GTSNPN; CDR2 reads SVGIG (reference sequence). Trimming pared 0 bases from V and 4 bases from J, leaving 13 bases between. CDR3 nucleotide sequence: TGTGCCTGGAGTGTAGGACTCGAGGGTTACAATGAGCAGTTCTTC. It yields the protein CAWSVGLEGYNEQFF.

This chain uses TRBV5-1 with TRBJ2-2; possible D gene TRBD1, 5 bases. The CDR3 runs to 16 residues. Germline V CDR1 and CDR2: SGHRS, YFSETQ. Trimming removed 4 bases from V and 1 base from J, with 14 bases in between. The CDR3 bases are TGCGCCAGCAGCATTGACAGTCGCGGGAACACCGGGGAGCTGTTTTTT. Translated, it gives CASSIDSRGNTGELFF.

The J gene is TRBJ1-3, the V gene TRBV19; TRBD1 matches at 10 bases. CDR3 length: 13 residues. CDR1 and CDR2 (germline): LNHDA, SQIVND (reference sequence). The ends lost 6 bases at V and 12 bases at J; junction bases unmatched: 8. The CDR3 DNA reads TGTGCCAGTAGGACCGGGACAGGGGTTGACATATATTTT. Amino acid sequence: CASRTGTGVDIYF.

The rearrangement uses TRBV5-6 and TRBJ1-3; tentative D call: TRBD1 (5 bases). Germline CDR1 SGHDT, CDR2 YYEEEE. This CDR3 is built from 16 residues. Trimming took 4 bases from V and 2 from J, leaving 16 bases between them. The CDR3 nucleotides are TGTGCCAGCAGCCCTTCGGCAGGGCGACCTGGAAACACCATATATTTT. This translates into CASSPSAGRPGNTIYF.

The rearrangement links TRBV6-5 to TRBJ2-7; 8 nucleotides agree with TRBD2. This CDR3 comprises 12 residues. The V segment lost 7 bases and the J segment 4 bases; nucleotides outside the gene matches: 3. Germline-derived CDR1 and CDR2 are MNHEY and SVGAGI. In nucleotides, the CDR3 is TGTGCCAGCACCGGGGGGGCTTACGAGCAGTACTTC. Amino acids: CASTGGAYEQYF.

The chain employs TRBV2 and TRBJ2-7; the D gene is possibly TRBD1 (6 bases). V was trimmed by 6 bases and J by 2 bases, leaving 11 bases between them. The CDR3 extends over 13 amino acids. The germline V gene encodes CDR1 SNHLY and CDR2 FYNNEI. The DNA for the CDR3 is TGTGCCAGCAGGGACGAGGGGGCCTACGAGCAGTACTTC. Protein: CASRDEGAYEQYF.

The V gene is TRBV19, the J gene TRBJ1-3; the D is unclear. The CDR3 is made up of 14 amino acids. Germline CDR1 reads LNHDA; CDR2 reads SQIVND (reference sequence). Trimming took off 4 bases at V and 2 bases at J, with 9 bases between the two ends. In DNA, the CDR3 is TGTGCCAGTAGTAGAGGAGGGACTGGAAACACCATATATTTT. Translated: CASSRGGTGNTIYF.

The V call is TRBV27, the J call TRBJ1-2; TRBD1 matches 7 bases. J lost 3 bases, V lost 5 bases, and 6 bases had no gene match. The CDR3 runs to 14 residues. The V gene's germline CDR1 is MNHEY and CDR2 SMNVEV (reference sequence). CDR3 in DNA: TGTGCCAGCAGTACCCAACAGGGGTACTATGGCTACACCTTC. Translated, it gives CASSTQQGYYGYTF.